One sample yielded the 30 T cell receptor beta chains listed below, sequenced in a study of blood T cells in healthy people across ages. Together with a sample-barcoded 5' primer, a J-beta primer mix was included in a second PCR lasting roughly 7 to 11 cycles. MiXCR was run by TCRdb on the 5' RACE reads, yielding one entry per CDR3 protein. The sample includes fewer than 1,200,000 distinct CDR3 sequences, approximately 25% of them seen just once. The sample was also reused in another study, on T cells of mothers and their children.

Sequenced material: blood. The receptors were gathered from a girl aged 2-10 years in good health.

This clonotype was recorded only once. The V gene is TRBV28, the J gene TRBJ2-1; D gene uncertain. V gave up 5 bases and J gave up 5 bases, with 10 bases separating them. CDR1 is MDHEN and CDR2 is SYDVKM in the germline V gene. This CDR3 region has 13 residues. The CDR3 loop is CASSDWLNNEQFF. In DNA, the CDR3 is TGTGCCAGCAGTGATTGGCTTAACAATGAGCAGTTCTTC.

The table lists this clonotype with a few counts. The chain couples TRBV3-1 to TRBJ2-1; 10 bases are a match to TRBD2. CDR1 and CDR2 from the germline V gene are LGHDT and YNNKEL (reference sequence). The CDR3 length is 18 residues. V was clipped by 0 bases and J by 7 bases; unmatched bases: 12. Here the CDR3 reads CASSQDHWASGGPNEQFF. In DNA, the CDR3 is TGTGCCAGCAGCCAAGATCACTGGGCTAGCGGGGGACCTAATGAGCAGTTCTTC.

In this sample, this clonotype turned up a few times. The V call is TRBV20-1, the J call TRBJ2-6; D remains ambiguous. V was pared by 0 bases and J by 1 base, with 7 bases between. CDR1 is DFQATT, CDR2 SNEGSKA, per germline (reference sequence). The length of the CDR3 is 15 residues. CDR3 region: CSARDPESGANVLTF. The CDR3 nucleotides read TGCAGTGCTAGAGATCCGGAATCTGGGGCCAACGTCCTGACTTTC.

The gene calls are TRBV11-2 and TRBJ2-1, with 9 positions matching TRBD2. The junction had 2 bases not matched to a gene; V was cut back by 1 base and J by 7 bases. The CDR3 contains 14 residues. The germline gives CDR1 SGHAT, CDR2 FQNNGV. The CDR3 reads CASSLGGLANEQFF. The CDR3, as DNA: TGTGCCAGCAGCTTAGGCGGACTAGCGAATGAGCAGTTCTTC.

CDR3 region: CASRDGRGQKLFF. CDR3 in DNA: TGTGCCAGCAGAGATGGACGGGGGCAAAAACTGTTTTTT. The chain uses TRBV6-6 and TRBJ1-4; TRBD1 might be the D (6 bases). There are 13 residues in the CDR3. Trimming removed 6 bases from V and 9 bases from J, with 14 bases in between. Germline loops: CDR1 MNHNY, CDR2 SVGAGI (reference sequence).

This clonotype was seen at least ten times. The J gene is TRBJ2-7, the V gene TRBV3-1; D remains ambiguous. The CDR3 runs 14 residues. Per the germline V gene, CDR1 is LGHDT and CDR2 is YNNKEL (reference sequence). Trimming pared 0 bases from V and 2 bases from J, leaving 8 bases between. CDR3: CASSQDLITYEQYF. CDR3 bases: TGTGCCAGCAGCCAAGATCTTATAACCTACGAGCAGTACTTC.

This clonotype occurred many times. This rearrangement joins TRBV20-1 to TRBJ1-3; D unclear. This CDR3 region has 16 residues. The ends were cut back, 0 bases at V and 0 bases at J, with 12 bases in the middle. Germline CDR1 DFQATT, CDR2 SNEGSKA (reference sequence). The CDR3 nucleotides are TGCAGTGCTAGAGATCTTTCGGGGAGCTCTGGAAACACCATATATTTT. Protein product: CSARDLSGSSGNTIYF.

This clonotype was seen a few times. V usage is TRBV20-1 and J usage is TRBJ2-3; 10 bases are shared with TRBD2. Germline V gene data show CDR1 as DFQATT and CDR2 as SNEGSKA (reference sequence). The CDR3 extends over 15 amino acids. The junction had 7 bases not matched to a gene; V was cut back by 3 bases and J by 4 bases. In nucleotides, the CDR3 is TGCAGTGCTAGGAGCGGGGGGGCCAAGGCAGATACGCAGTATTTT. This encodes CSARSGGAKADTQYF.

This clonotype was counted a few times. J is TRBJ2-5 and V is TRBV24-1, with no clear D. The CDR3 has 13 residues. The V end lost 4 bases, the J end lost 5 bases, and 10 bases lay between the germline ends. The germline gives CDR1 KGHDR, CDR2 SFDVKD. The CDR3 loop is CATSDNDLETQYF. The CDR3 DNA follows: TGTGCCACCAGTGACAATGATCTCGAGACCCAGTACTTC.

The table lists this clonotype with a few counts. The chain recombines TRBV3-1 with TRBJ1-5; TRBD1 is a possible D gene (5 bases). Trimming left V 5 bases short and J 4 bases short, with 15 bases between. This CDR3 contains 15 residues. Per germline, CDR1 LGHDT and CDR2 YNNKEL (reference sequence). This chain's CDR3 is CASSETGLWNQPQHF. In DNA form, the CDR3 reads TGTGCCAGCAGCGAAACAGGACTGTGGAATCAGCCCCAGCATTTT.

This clonotype came up a few times. The gene calls are TRBV29-1 and TRBJ2-3; D unclear. The V gene lost 1 base and the J gene lost 5 bases, with 7 bases spanning the gap. The germline V gene has CDR1 SQVTM and CDR2 ANQGSEA. The CDR3 is 12 residues long. The CDR3: CSVEVAVDTQYF. The CDR3 DNA is TGCAGCGTTGAAGTGGCAGTAGATACGCAGTATTTT.

As for this clonotype: At one boundary the junction diverges from the germline segment, which might be a read error. This chain uses TRBV29-1 with TRBJ1-1; D is uncertain. CDR3 length equals 14 residues. CDR1 and CDR2 (germline): SQVTM, ANQGSEA. For the CDR3, the DNA is TGCAGCGTTGAAAAAGGCACCTTGAACACTGAAGCTTTTTTT. Its protein product is CSVEKGTLNTEAFF.

The chain combines TRBV28 with TRBJ2-3, with unresolved D. Germline V gives CDR1 MDHEN, CDR2 SYDVKM. CDR3 length equals 15 residues. V was shortened by 3 bases and J by 1 base, with 11 bases between the two germline ends. The CDR3 bases are TGTGCCAGCAGTTTCTTACGCCGGGGCACAGATACGCAGTATTTT. It is translated as CASSFLRRGTDTQYF.

This clonotype was seen a handful of times. The chain is built from TRBV6-2 or TRBV6-3 and TRBJ2-7; 7 nucleotides match TRBD2. CDR3 size: 13 residues. J lost 1 base, V lost 7 bases, and 4 bases had no gene match. Per the germline V gene, CDR1 is MNHEY and CDR2 is SVGEGT. CDR3 amino acids: CASNRGESYEQYF. CDR3 in DNA: TGTGCCAGCAACCGGGGGGAGTCCTACGAGCAGTACTTC.

With regard to this clonotype: Sequence at one end of the junction differs from germline and may be a read error. The genes are TRBV12-3 or TRBV12-4 and TRBJ2-5; no definite D call. The CDR3 runs 11 residues. CDR3 amino acids: CASSTLEPQYF. As DNA, the CDR3 is TGTGCCAGCAGTACCTTAGAGCCCCAGTACTTC.

This chain uses TRBV24-1 with TRBJ2-1, with a possible D match to TRBD2 (7 bases). CDR3 length equals 14 residues. Germline loops: CDR1 KGHDR, CDR2 SFDVKD. The V gene lost 4 bases and the J gene lost 5 bases, with 11 bases spanning the gap. CDR3: CATSEGGGNNEQFF. CDR3 DNA: TGTGCCACCAGTGAAGGGGGGGGCAACAATGAGCAGTTCTTC.

This chain uses TRBV28 with TRBJ2-3, with 11 positions matching TRBD1. The germline V gene encodes CDR1 MDHEN and CDR2 SYDVKM. This CDR3 contains 15 residues. With 6 bases clipped from V and 2 bases from J, the junction kept 4 bases outside the gene matches. Here the CDR3 reads CASRPGQGVTDTQYF. CDR3 sequence (DNA): TGTGCCAGCAGGCCGGGACAGGGGGTCACAGATACGCAGTATTTT.

V and J are TRBV3-1 and TRBJ1-4, with D maybe TRBD1 (6 bases). Trimming shortened V by 0 bases and J by 8 bases, and 16 bases separated the two germline ends. The CDR3 extends over 16 amino acids. Germline CDR1 LGHDT, CDR2 YNNKEL (reference sequence). The DNA of the CDR3 is TGTGCCAGCAGCCAAGACTCAGTCGGGGGCCGGGAAAAACTGTTTTTT. It specifies CASSQDSVGGREKLFF.

This clonotype occurred a few times. Possible read error: a much larger clone is one base away. This chain joins TRBV24-1 and TRBJ2-2, with 10 bases that match TRBD2. Germline CDR1 KGHDR, CDR2 SFDVKD. There are 17 residues in the CDR3. The CDR3 DNA sequence: TGTGCCACCAGTGACCGTAGGACTAGCGGATTCACCGGGGAGCCGTTTTTT. Protein: CATSDRRTSGFTGEPFF.

The genes are TRBV20-1 and TRBJ1-2; D is undetermined. The germline gives CDR1 DFQATT, CDR2 SNEGSKA (reference sequence). V lost 1 base and J 5 bases, leaving 14 bases between the germline ends. The CDR3 has 14 residues. Written as DNA, the CDR3 is TGCAGTGCTAGAGTAGTGGTAAGCCCTTATGGCTACACCTTC. Amino acid sequence: CSARVVVSPYGYTF.

The chain carries TRBV28 and TRBJ2-3; D is perhaps TRBD1 or TRBD2 (5 bases each). The length of the CDR3 is 17 residues. Germline lookup yields CDR1 MDHEN and CDR2 SYDVKM. The ends were cut back, 1 base at V and 4 bases at J, with 18 bases in the middle. CDR3 sequence reads: CASSLFDWEQDSDTQYF. The CDR3 DNA follows: TGTGCCAGCAGTTTATTCGATTGGGAACAGGACTCAGATACGCAGTATTTT.

The chain links TRBV6-2 or TRBV6-3 to TRBJ2-1; 7 nucleotides agree with TRBD1. Germline V gene lookup returns CDR1 MNHEY and CDR2 SVGEGT. This CDR3 has 15 residues. V shed 6 bases and J 2 bases; nucleotides not matched to a gene: 7. CDR3 loop: CASSQGETTYNEQFF. The CDR3 nucleotides are TGTGCCAGCAGCCAGGGGGAGACGACCTACAATGAGCAGTTCTTC.

The genes are TRBV11-2 and TRBJ2-7, with D perhaps TRBD1 (6 bases). Trimming stripped 5 bases from V and 4 bases from J, with 18 bases between. The CDR3 has 15 amino acids. Looked up from germline, CDR1 is SGHAT and CDR2 is FQNNGV. CDR3 in DNA: TGTGCCAGCAGCCCTGGACAGACCCTTCCGTACGAGCAGTACTTC. Translation: CASSPGQTLPYEQYF.

This clonotype was seen once. The chain links TRBV7-3 to TRBJ2-5; D is ambiguous. The end of the DNA is better explained by TRBJ2-1, so the J call may be wrong. The CDR3 extends over 15 amino acids. The germline gives CDR1 SGHTA, CDR2 FQGTGA. The CDR3 region is CASSPRTSSSNEQFF. The CDR3 DNA sequence: TGTGCCAGCAGCCCCCGGACCTCCTCTTCAAATGAGCAGTTCTTC.

This clonotype occurred once. The V and J genes are TRBV11-2 and TRBJ2-7; D may match TRBD1 or TRBD2 (5 bases each). From germline, CDR1 is SGHAT and CDR2 FQNNGV. The CDR3 length is 17 residues. Trimming removed 5 bases at V and 1 base at J, with 21 bases between. This chain's CDR3 is CASSQPLMGVESYEQYF. The CDR3 DNA reads TGTGCCAGCAGCCAACCTCTAATGGGGGTCGAGTCCTACGAGCAGTACTTC. Looking up the rest from reference TRBV11-2 and TRBJ2-7 gives the full variable domain: EAGVAQSPRYKIIEKRQSVAFWCNPISGHATLYWYQQILGQGPKLLIQFQNNGVVDDSQLPKDRFSAERLKGVDSTLKIQPAKLEDSAVYLCASSQPLMGVESYEQYFGPGTRLTVT.

The CDR3 reads CASETGTAKNIQYF. The CDR3 DNA sequence: TGTGCCAGCGAGACCGGGACAGCCAAAAACATTCAGTACTTC. This rearrangement joins TRBV28 to TRBJ2-4; possibly TRBD1 or TRBD2 for D (5 bases each). The germline V gene encodes CDR1 MDHEN and CDR2 SYDVKM. The CDR3 is 14 amino acids. V dropped 8 bases and J dropped 0 bases, with 11 bases sitting between them.

As regards this clonotype: A much larger clone differs by one base, so this may be a read error. The chain uses TRBV29-1 and TRBJ2-7, with D tentatively TRBD2 (7 bases). CDR1 and CDR2 from the germline V gene are SQVTM and ANQGSEA. Trimming pared 6 bases from V and 4 bases from J, leaving 16 bases between. The CDR3 totals 13 residues. CDR3 coding DNA: TGCAGCGTCCGACGGGGGGCTTGGTACGAGCAGTACTTC. Translation: CSVRRGAWYEQYF.

This clonotype was detected only a few times. The V gene is TRBV24-1, the J gene TRBJ2-3; 7 bases line up with TRBD2. After removal of 5 bases from V and 5 bases from J, the junction contained 12 bases not matched to a gene. Germline loops: CDR1 KGHDR, CDR2 SFDVKD. The length of the CDR3 is 16 residues. DNA for the CDR3: TGTGCCACCAGTGCGGAAGCGGGGATTAGGGTAGATACGCAGTATTTT. Protein product: CATSAEAGIRVDTQYF.

This chain connects TRBV13 to TRBJ2-1; D unresolved. V was clipped by 4 bases and J by 5 bases, with 15 bases between them. The CDR3 totals 15 residues. Germline CDR1 is PRHDT and CDR2 is FYEKMQ (reference sequence). The CDR3 loop is CASSSVGRGHNEQFF. In DNA, the CDR3 is TGTGCCAGCAGCTCCGTAGGGCGAGGACACAATGAGCAGTTCTTC.

There are a few counts of this clonotype. The rearrangement joins TRBV18 to TRBJ2-3; TRBD2 agrees at 10 bases. Per the germline V gene, CDR1 is KGHSH and CDR2 is LQKENI. The V gene end was trimmed by 3 bases and the J gene end by 2 bases; junction bases not matched to a gene: 8. This CDR3 comprises 17 residues. The CDR3 DNA reads TGTGCCAGCTCACCTTTGGCTAGCGGGAGAAACACAGATACGCAGTATTTT. Amino acid sequence: CASSPLASGRNTDTQYF.